This is a list of T cell receptor beta chains from one sample in a study of T-cell reconstitution after alpha-beta-depleted transplantation in children. TCRdb passed the PCR reads through MiXCR, listing each CDR3 protein once. The sample shows some 600,000 distinct CDR3 sequences, approximately 12% of them seen only once. This sample comprised PBMCs, mostly from graft donor cells, obtained 360 days after TCRalphabeta/CD19-depleted stem cell transplant. The receptors were gathered from a male patient aged 5 to 17 who had a stem cell transplant for acute myeloid leukemia, so the T cells may come from the graft donor. Both conserved end residues are part of each CDR3. The D gene is left open where the match is weak. A row's size may be missing; if present it is once, few, many or a size class.

v_call	clone_size	j_call	d_call	cdr3_aa	cdr3_nt
TRBV29-1	few	TRBJ2-7	NA	CSVQYVGHEQYF	TGCAGCGTGCAGTATGTGGGGCACGAGCAGTACTTC
TRBV29-1	many	TRBJ2-1	TRBD1	CSVDRANEQFF	TGCAGCGTCGACAGGGCCAATGAGCAGTTCTTC
TRBV7-9	NA	TRBJ1-1	NA	CASSLENRRMNTEAFF	TGTGCCAGCAGCTTAGAGAACAGGAGAATGAACACTGAAGCTTTCTTT
TRBV28	few	TRBJ2-7	NA	CASRLMSSSYEQYF	TGTGCCAGCCGATTAATGTCCTCCTCCTACGAGCAGTACTTC
TRBV20-1	few	TRBJ1-6	NA	CSAREAGLYNSPLHF	TGCAGTGCTAGAGAGGCCGGACTGTATAATTCACCCCTCCACTTT
TRBV28	few	TRBJ2-2	TRBD2	CASSKLAGGRNTGELFF	TGTGCCAGCAGTAAACTAGCGGGAGGGCGTAACACCGGGGAGCTGTTTTTT
TRBV29-1	few	TRBJ2-5	NA	CSVDTRQAGETQYF	TGCAGCGTTGACACGCGGCAGGCTGGAGAGACCCAGTACTTC
TRBV5-1	few	TRBJ2-7	TRBD1	CASSSLRDRTYEQYF	TGCGCCAGCAGCAGTCTCCGGGACAGGACCTACGAGCAGTACTTC
TRBV29-1	few	TRBJ2-1	NA	CSVSGRLVLEQFF	TGCAGCGTATCCGGGAGACTGGTCTTGGAGCAGTTCTTC
TRBV7-2	many	TRBJ2-3	NA	CASSLGVSTDTQYF	TGTGCCAGCAGCTTAGGAGTTAGCACAGATACGCAGTATTTT
TRBV7-9	NA	TRBJ2-7	TRBD1	CARSPGQGSEQYF	TGTGCCAGGAGCCCCGGACAGGGGAGCGAGCAGTACTTC
TRBV10-3	few	TRBJ1-1	TRBD1	CALRAGGDGTEAFF	TGTGCCCTCCGGGCAGGGGGCGATGGCACTGAAGCTTTCTTT
TRBV28	few	TRBJ1-5	NA	CASTVGLHNQPQHF	TGTGCCAGCACCGTCGGACTTCACAATCAGCCCCAGCATTTT
TRBV6-2/TRBV6-3	NA	TRBJ2-3	NA	CASNLGPDTQYF	TGTGCCAGCAACCTCGGTCCAGATACGCAGTATTTT
TRBV7-6	NA	TRBJ2-3	TRBD2	CASSLVGGGGPDTQYF	TGTGCCAGCAGCTTAGTAGGTGGGGGAGGGCCAGATACGCAGTATTTT
TRBV12-3/TRBV12-4	many	TRBJ2-2	NA	CASSLLRQNTGELFF	TGTGCCAGCAGTTTACTGCGCCAAAACACCGGGGAGCTGTTTTTT
TRBV20-1	NA	TRBJ2-1	NA	CSARYQGLVSPNSYNEQFF	TGCAGTGCTAGGTACCAGGGGTTAGTCTCACCCAACTCCTACAATGAGCAGTTCTTC
TRBV20-1	many	TRBJ1-3	NA	CSADNRDSGNTIYF	TGCAGTGCAGACAACAGGGACTCTGGAAACACCATATATTTT
TRBV29-1	many	TRBJ2-5	NA	CSVPWDSPKETQYF	TGCAGCGTGCCCTGGGACTCTCCTAAAGAGACCCAGTACTTC
TRBV4-3	NA	TRBJ2-7	NA	CASSRDPLAQAYEQYF	TGCGCCAGCAGCCGAGATCCCCTAGCGCAAGCCTACGAGCAGTACTTC
TRBV5-1	NA	TRBJ2-3	NA	CASSLGTLDTQYF	TGCGCCAGCAGCTTGGGGACCCTAGATACGCAGTATTTT
TRBV20-1	many	TRBJ1-4	NA	CSAEGRQGRNEKLFF	TGCAGTGCCGAAGGAAGACAAGGAAGAAATGAAAAACTGTTTTTT